Sequencing of this TCR beta chain was carried out in a study of cytomegalovirus exposure and HLA in healthy donors. Points from the study as a whole: The study designated 150 or so TCR beta chains cytomegalovirus-associated. Subsequent analysis of the roughly 120 validation repertoires found a tendency for first-cohort TCR clusters to co-occur. TCR sequences were mostly rare, though some public TCRs occurred in many donors. Under in vitro conditions, three CMV-associated chains were confirmed as specific for CMV antigens.

The protocol was immunoSEQ multiplex PCR, while the TCRdb copy is restricted to in-frame clones and leaves out a portion. The sample lists 97,000 or so clones, around 96% occurring once. As to this clone: Its antigen is currently unknown.

The CDR3 extends over 13 amino acids. Germline values: CDR1 SGHVS, CDR2 FNYEAQ. V gave up 5 bases and J gave up 5 bases, with 12 bases separating them. The V call is TRBV7-6, the J call TRBJ2-5; D perhaps matches TRBD1 (6 bases). Material for sequencing was PBMCs. The origin of this receptor is a woman between 18 and 29 years old in good health and CMV-seronegative. CDR3 in amino acids: CASSPQGPETQYF. The DNA for the CDR3 is TGTGCCAGCAGCCCCCAGGGGCCGGAGACCCAGTACTTC.